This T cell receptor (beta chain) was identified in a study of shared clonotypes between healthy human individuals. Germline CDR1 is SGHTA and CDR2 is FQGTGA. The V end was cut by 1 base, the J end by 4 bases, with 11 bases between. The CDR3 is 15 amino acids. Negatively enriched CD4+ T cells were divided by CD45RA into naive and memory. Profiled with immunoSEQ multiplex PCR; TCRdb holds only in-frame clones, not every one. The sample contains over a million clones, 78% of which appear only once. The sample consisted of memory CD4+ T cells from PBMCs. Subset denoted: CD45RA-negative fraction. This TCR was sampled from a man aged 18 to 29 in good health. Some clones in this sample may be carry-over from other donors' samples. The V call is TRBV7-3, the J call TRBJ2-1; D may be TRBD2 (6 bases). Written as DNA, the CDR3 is TGTGCCAGCAGCTTAAATTGGCGGGGATACAATGAGCAGTTCTTC. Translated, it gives CASSLNWRGYNEQFF.